This T cell receptor (beta chain) was sequenced in a study of blood T cell repertoires in COVID-19. Clones were sequenced by immunoSEQ multiplex PCR, and TCRdb holds only the in-frame ones, with some missing. Among about 200,000 clones, roughly 84% were seen once, and the ten largest hold roughly 13%. The CDR3 is 14 amino acids. V shed 4 bases and J 10 bases; nucleotides not matched to a gene: 10. Germline lookup yields CDR1 MDHEN and CDR2 SYDVKM. The TCR sequence derives from a human donor in a cohort sampled during active COVID-19. The sequenced sample was peripheral blood. This rearrangement joins TRBV28 to TRBJ1-5, with TRBD1 matching over 7 bases. This CDR3 reads CASSWTGRSLPQHF. The CDR3 DNA sequence: TGTGCCAGCAGTTGGACAGGAAGGAGCCTCCCCCAGCATTTT.